This entry features one T cell receptor (beta chain) sequence. Its target is not known. The data originate from a study of T cell responses to AZD1222 COVID-19 vaccine. Findings and limits, study-wide: White British ancestry dominated among donors, who included more females, and clonal diversity was possibly underestimated. Sampling that yielded the repertoires occurred only after the peak T cell response.

TCRdb's copy holds only in-frame clones and misses some; the assay was immunoSEQ multiplex PCR. The sample records 80,000 or so clones, approximately 90% being singletons. The V gene end was trimmed by 3 bases and the J gene end by 7 bases; junction bases not matched to a gene: 5. The germline V gene has CDR1 LNHNV and CDR2 YYDKDF (reference sequence). The CDR3 extends over 15 amino acids. The sample was peripheral blood, taken on day 0 of AZD1222 vaccination. The TCR originated in an adult in good health. The chain has TRBV15 and TRBJ2-2; 10 nucleotides agree with TRBD1. This CDR3 is CATSRRDRGFGELFF. The CDR3, as DNA: TGTGCCACCAGCAGGCGGGACAGGGGTTTCGGGGAGCTGTTTTTT.